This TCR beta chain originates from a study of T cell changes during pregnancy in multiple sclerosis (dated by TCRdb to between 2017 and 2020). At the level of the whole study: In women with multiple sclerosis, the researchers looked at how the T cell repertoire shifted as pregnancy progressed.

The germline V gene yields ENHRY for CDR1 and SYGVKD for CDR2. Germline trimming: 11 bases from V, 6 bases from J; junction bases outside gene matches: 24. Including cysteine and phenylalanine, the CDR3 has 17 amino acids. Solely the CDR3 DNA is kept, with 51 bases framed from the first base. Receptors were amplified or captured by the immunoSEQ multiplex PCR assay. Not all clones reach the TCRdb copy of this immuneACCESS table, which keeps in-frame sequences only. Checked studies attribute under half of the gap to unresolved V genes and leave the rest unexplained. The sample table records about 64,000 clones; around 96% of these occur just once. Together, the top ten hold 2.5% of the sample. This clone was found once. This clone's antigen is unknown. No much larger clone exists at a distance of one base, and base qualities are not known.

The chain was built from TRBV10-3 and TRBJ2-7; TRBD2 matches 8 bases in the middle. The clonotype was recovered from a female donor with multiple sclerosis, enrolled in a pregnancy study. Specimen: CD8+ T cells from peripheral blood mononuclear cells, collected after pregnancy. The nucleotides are TGTGCCTCGTCAGTCGGAGTATCGGGACTAGATATAGGCGAGCAGTACTTC. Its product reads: CASSVGVSGLDIGEQYF.